This T cell receptor beta chain was profiled in a study of blood T cell repertoires in COVID-19. In the study overall: Material from acute and convalescent COVID-19 was sourced from the United States, Italy and Spain. From T cells, B-cell-depleted T cells, or PBMCs came the material, which was cDNA or gDNA.

Original processing notes: Using reference gene primer amplification, nucleated cell counts were estimated. Using immunoSEQ multiplex PCR, the repertoire was profiled, and TCRdb retains in-frame clones only, with some absent. That table supplies the V and J calls and clone size; D and trimming were determined from the DNA. This table has some 220,000 clones, about 86% appearing once. Clinical history reported by participants formed the basis on which cohorts were assigned. This CDR3 has 16 residues. Germline V gives CDR1 SGHTA, CDR2 FQGNSA. The ends lost 6 bases at V and 1 base at J; junction bases unmatched: 10.

The TCR originated in a woman between 40 and 55 years old with acute COVID-19. Sequenced sample: PBMCs or T cells enriched from blood (not recorded which). The genes are TRBV7-2 and TRBJ1-1; 8 bases are shared with TRBD1. DNA for the CDR3: TGTGCCAGCAGGTCGACCACCGGGACAGGGAACACTGAAGCTTTCTTT. Translating gives CASRSTTGTGNTEAFF.